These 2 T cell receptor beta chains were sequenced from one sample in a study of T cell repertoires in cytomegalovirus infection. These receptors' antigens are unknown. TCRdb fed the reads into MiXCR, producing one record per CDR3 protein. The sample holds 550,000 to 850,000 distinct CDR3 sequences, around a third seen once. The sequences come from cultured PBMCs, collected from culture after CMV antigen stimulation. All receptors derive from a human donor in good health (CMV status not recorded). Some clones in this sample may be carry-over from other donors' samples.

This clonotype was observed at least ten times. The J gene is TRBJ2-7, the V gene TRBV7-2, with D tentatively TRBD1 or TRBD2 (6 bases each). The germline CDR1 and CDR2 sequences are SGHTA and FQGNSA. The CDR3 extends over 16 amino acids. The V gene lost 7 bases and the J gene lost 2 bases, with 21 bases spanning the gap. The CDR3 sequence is CASTPRGGQNTYEQYF. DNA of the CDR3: TGTGCCAGCACCCCACGGGGAGGACAGAACACCTACGAGCAGTACTTC. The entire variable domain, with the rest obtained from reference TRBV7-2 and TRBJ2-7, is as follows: GAGVSQSPSNKVTEKGKDVELRCDPISGHTALYWYRQSLGQGLEFLIYFQGNSAPDKSGLPSDRFSAERTGGSVSTLTIQRTQQEDSAVYLCASTPRGGQNTYEQYFGPGTRLTVT.

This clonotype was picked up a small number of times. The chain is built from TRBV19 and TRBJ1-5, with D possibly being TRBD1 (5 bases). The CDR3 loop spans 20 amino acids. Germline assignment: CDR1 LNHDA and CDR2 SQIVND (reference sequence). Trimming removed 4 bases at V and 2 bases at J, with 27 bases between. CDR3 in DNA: TGTGCCAGTAGTACCGATCTCCCGGGGCGGCGTTGGGGGGGCAATCAGCCCCAGCATTTT. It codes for CASSTDLPGRRWGGNQPQHF.